This T cell receptor (beta chain) comes out of a study of post-analysis software for immune sequencing data (dated by TCRdb to about 2015). In terms of the full investigation: Relapsing-remitting, secondary progressive and progressive-relapsing multiple sclerosis were recorded as disease courses, and subtype annotation was lacking for some patients. The patient repertoires were compared against 11 previously published healthy control repertoires obtained from donors aged roughly 6 to 25 years. A subset of samples was prepared in parallel using single-end sample barcoding, then pooled and co-amplified after Illumina adapter ligation.

V drops 7 bases and J drops 2 bases, leaving 11 bases in between. From the cysteine up to the phenylalanine, the CDR3 has a length of 13 residues. Of all the DNA, just the CDR3 is kept, 39 bases in frame from base 1. Based on the germline V gene, the CDR1 and CDR2 sequences are ENHRY and SYGVKD. Receptor libraries were prepared by PCR. Sequencer: Illumina HiSeq 2500. To reduce PCR and sequencing biases, unique molecular identifiers were incorporated into the TCR beta cDNA libraries. Per 1 to 10 million input T cells, approximately 500,000 cDNA molecules were obtained, such that each molecule approximated one T cell. The patient libraries were prepared and sequenced with the same protocol used for the earlier healthy control dataset. Within a given batch, samples were prepared together, multiplexed and sequenced on the same HiSeq lane. As for the original processing: Raw barcoded reads were processed with MIGEC, and single-read molecular identifier groups were discarded before consensus assembly and CDR3 extraction. Clonotype tables were post-analysed with VDJtools, normalizing diversity by down-sampling all datasets to the smallest sample size. In repertoire overlap clustering, CDR3 amino acid sequences, but not nucleotide sequences, were matched to correct batch-related cross-sample contamination. TCRdb reprocessed the public reads (quality trimming at Q25 with fastp, clone calling with MiXCR) and kept in-frame beta chains. Rows with a matching CDR3 protein are joined into one entry that keeps the most common DNA and genes. TCRdb, not the authors, supplied the V and J calls. The sample includes hundreds of thousands of distinct CDR3 sequences, with just over 35% observed a single time. Around 5% of the sample rests with the top ten.

Summary of the overall study and its limitations: Significantly higher frequencies in patients than in controls were found for roughly five TRBV segments, including TRBV5-6, TRBV5-1 and TRBV20-1. Direct clustering with F measure revealed strong co-clustering of samples prepared in the same batch, which led to a batch-effect correction. The multiple sclerosis patient group was slightly younger than the control group. Compared with controls, multiple sclerosis patients had significantly lower normalized Chao1 diversity, a finding suggesting substantial peripheral T-cell clonal expansion.

To demonstrate the VDJtools post-analysis software, TCR beta repertoires were profiled from the peripheral blood of 13 young patients with multiple sclerosis. The multiple sclerosis patients were children and adolescents ranging in age from 6 to 15 years. This clonotype showed up just a few times. The target of this receptor is not known. Base qualities are not recorded, but no much larger clone differs from it by a single base. Sample: blood. The sequence links TRBV10-3 to TRBJ1-2; no D gene is confidently identified. The clonotype was recovered from a girl aged 5 to 17 with multiple sclerosis. CDR3 region: CAIKSLGNYGYTF. The nucleotides are TGTGCCATCAAATCGCTGGGGAACTATGGCTACACCTTC.